The rows below give T cell receptor beta chains drawn from one sample of a study of T cells expressing NK-cell markers. Reanalyzing the 5' RACE reads, TCRdb keeps one entry per CDR3 protein, without DNA. Its table lists 250,000 or so distinct CDR3 sequences. Sequenced sample: blood T cells: a sorted CD56 or NKG2C T cell subset, CD4+ or CD8+ T cells, or bulk PBMC T cells (not recorded which). The receptors shown here come from a woman between 18 and 70 years old in good health. CDR3s include the opening cysteine and the closing phenylalanine or tryptophan. The order of the fields is V gene, J gene, CDR3 length, CDR3 protein.

>TRBV30|TRBJ2-1|14
CAWSVLRALNEQFF
>TRBV29-1|TRBJ2-3|14
CSADRGTSTDTQYF
>TRBV9|TRBJ2-1|18
CASSVAGLAGGGYNEQFF
>TRBV29-1|TRBJ1-4|16
CSGRTGVFRTNEKLFF
>TRBV5-6|TRBJ2-3|15
CASSLDLRPTDTQYF
>TRBV27|TRBJ1-4|13
CASSLRRGEKLFF
>TRBV18|TRBJ2-1|13
CASSPDRFDEQFF
>TRBV29-1|TRBJ2-2|14
CSVRHPISAGELFF
>TRBV11-2|TRBJ2-1|18
CASSSQRGAFSSYNEQFF
>TRBV4-3|TRBJ1-1|15
CASSQVGRENTEAFF
>TRBV7-3|TRBJ2-2|16
CASSLNSGTNTGELFF
>TRBV14|TRBJ1-2|13
CASSQARGAGYTF
>TRBV20-1|TRBJ2-3|12
CSARTGADTQYF
>TRBV7-2|TRBJ2-7|15
CASSLLAGGGYEQYF
>TRBV6-1|TRBJ2-7|14
CASTSGTQSYEQYF
>TRBV20-1|TRBJ1-6|16
CSASDTVSSYNSPLHF
>TRBV20-1|TRBJ1-1|14
CSATTQGVGTEAFF
>TRBV9|TRBJ2-7|13
CASSRGYPHEQYF
>TRBV7-2|TRBJ2-1|15
CASSTRRTSDNEQFF
>TRBV5-1|TRBJ2-2|15
CASSLEHGDTGELFF
>TRBV5-1|TRBJ1-1|14
CASSLTGEGTEAFF
>TRBV29-1|TRBJ1-1|14
CSANGQSVNTEAFF